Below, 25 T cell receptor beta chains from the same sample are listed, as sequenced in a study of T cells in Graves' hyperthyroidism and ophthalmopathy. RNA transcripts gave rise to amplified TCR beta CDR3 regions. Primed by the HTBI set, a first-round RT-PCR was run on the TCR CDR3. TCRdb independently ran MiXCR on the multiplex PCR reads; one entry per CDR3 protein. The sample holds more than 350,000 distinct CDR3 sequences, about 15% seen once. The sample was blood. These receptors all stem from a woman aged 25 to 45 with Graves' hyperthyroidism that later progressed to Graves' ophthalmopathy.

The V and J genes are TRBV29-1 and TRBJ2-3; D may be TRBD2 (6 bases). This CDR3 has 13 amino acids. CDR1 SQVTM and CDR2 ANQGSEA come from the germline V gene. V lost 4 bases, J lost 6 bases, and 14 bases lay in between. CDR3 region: CSVGAGGKDTQYF. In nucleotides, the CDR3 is TGCAGCGTTGGGGCTGGAGGGAAGGATACGCAGTATTTT.

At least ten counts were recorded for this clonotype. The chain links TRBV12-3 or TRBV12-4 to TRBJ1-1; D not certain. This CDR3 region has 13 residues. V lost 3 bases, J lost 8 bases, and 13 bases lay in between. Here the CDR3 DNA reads TGTGCCAGCAGTTTCGGTGGCGGGGTAGAAGCTTTCTTT. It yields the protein CASSFGGGVEAFF.

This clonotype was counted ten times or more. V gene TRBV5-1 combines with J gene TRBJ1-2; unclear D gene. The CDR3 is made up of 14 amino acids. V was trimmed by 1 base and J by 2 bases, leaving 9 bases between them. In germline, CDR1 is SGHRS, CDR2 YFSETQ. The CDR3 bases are TGCGCCAGCAGCTTGACACCTTTCAACTATGGCTACACCTTC. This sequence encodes CASSLTPFNYGYTF.

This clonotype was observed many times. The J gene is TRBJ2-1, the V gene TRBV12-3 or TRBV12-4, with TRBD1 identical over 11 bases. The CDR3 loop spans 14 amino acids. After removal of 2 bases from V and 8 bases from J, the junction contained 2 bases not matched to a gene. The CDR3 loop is CASSLRTGGHEQFF. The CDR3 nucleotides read TGTGCCAGCAGTTTAAGGACAGGGGGCCATGAGCAGTTCTTC.

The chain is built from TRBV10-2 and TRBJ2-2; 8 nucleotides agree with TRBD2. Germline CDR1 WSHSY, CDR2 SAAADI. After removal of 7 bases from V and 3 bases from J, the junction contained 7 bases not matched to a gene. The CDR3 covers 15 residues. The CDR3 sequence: CASKVAGLDTGELFF. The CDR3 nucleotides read TGCGCCAGCAAAGTAGCGGGGTTGGACACCGGGGAGCTGTTTTTT.

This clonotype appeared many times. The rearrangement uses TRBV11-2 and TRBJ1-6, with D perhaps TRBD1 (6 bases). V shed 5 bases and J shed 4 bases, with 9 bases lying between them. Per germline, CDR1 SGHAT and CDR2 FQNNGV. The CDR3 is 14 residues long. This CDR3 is CASSPGVYNSPLHF. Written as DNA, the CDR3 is TGTGCCAGCAGCCCAGGGGTTTATAATTCACCCCTCCACTTT.

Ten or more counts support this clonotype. CDR3 in amino acids: CASSLAYDIGNTEAFF. The CDR3 DNA is TGCGCCAGCAGCTTGGCGTATGATATTGGCAACACTGAAGCTTTCTTT. The genes are TRBV5-1 and TRBJ1-1; D not resolved. The CDR3 sequence is 16 residues long. V was clipped by 0 bases and J by 2 bases, with 14 bases between them. Germline V gene data show CDR1 as SGHRS and CDR2 as YFSETQ.

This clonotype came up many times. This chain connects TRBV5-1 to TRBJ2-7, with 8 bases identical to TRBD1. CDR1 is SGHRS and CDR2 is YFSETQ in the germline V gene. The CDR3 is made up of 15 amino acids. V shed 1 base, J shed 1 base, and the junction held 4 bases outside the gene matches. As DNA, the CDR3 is TGCGCCAGCAGCTTGAATGGACAGGGTTCCTACGAGCAGTACTTC. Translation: CASSLNGQGSYEQYF.

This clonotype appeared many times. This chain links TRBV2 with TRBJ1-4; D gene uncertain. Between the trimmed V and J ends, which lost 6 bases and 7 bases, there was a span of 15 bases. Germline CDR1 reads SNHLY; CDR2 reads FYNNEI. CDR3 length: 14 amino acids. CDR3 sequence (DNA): TGTGCCAGCAGCCTGATAATGTTGGGTGAAAAACTGTTTTTT. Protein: CASSLIMLGEKLFF.

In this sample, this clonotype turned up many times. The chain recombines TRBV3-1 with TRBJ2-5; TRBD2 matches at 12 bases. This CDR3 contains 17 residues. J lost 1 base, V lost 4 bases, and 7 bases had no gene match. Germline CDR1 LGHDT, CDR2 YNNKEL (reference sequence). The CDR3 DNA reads TGTGCCAGCAGCCCCCGACTAGCGGGGGTTATCCAAGAGACCCAGTACTTC. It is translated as CASSPRLAGVIQETQYF.

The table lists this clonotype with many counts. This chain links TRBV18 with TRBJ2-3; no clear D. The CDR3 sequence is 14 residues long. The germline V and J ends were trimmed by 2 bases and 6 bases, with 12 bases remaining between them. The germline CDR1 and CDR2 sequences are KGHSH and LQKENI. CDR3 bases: TGTGCCAGCTCACCAGGCTTTAACCCCGATACGCAGTATTTT. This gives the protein CASSPGFNPDTQYF.

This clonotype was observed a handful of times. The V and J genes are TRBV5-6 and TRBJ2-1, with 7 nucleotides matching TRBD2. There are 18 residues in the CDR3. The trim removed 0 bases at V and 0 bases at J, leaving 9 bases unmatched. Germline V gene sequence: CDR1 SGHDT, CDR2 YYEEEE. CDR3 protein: CASSLGPRGYSSYNEQFF. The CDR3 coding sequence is TGTGCCAGCAGCTTGGGGCCGCGGGGGTATAGCTCCTACAATGAGCAGTTCTTC.

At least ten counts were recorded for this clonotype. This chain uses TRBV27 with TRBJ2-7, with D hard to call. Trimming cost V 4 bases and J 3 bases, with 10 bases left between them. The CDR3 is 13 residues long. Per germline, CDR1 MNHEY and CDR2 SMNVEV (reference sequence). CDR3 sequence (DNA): TGTGCCAGCAGTTGGCTTTTTGGCTACGAGCAGTACTTC. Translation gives CASSWLFGYEQYF.

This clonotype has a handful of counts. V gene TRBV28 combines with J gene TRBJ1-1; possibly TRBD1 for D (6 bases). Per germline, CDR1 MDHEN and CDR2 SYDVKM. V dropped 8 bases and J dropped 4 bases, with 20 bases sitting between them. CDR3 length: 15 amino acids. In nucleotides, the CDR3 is TGTGCCAGCCTTCAGGGGTTAAAGGGTTTCACTGAAGCTTTCTTT. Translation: CASLQGLKGFTEAFF.

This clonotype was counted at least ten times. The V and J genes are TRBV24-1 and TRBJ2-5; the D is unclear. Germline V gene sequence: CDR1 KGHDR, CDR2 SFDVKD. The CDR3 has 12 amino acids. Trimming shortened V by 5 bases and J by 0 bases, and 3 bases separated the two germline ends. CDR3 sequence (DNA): TGTGCCACCAGTGCTCACCAAGAGACCCAGTACTTC. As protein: CATSAHQETQYF.

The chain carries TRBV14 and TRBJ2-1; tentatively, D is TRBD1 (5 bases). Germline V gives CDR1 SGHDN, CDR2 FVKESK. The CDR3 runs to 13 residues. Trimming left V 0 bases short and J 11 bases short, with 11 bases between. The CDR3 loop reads CASSQEARVKQFF. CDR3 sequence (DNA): TGTGCCAGCAGCCAAGAAGCCAGGGTGAAGCAGTTCTTC.

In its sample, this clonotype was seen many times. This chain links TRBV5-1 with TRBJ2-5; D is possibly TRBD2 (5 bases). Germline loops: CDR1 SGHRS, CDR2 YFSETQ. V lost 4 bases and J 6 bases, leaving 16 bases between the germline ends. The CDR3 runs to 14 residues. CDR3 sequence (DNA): TGCGCCAGCAGCGCGGACTCGAGAGAGAAGACCCAGTACTTC. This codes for CASSADSREKTQYF.

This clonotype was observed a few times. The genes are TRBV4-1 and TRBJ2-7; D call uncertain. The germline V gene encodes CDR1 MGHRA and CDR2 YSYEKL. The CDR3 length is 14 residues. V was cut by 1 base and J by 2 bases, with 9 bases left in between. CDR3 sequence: CASSQVERPYEQYF. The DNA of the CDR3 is TGCGCCAGCAGCCAAGTCGAGCGACCCTACGAGCAGTACTTC.

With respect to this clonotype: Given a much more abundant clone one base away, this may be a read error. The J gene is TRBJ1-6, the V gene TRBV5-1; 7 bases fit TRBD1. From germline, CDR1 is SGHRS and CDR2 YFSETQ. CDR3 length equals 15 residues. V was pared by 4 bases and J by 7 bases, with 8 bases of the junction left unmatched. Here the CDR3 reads CASSPGTAANSPLHF. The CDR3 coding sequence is TGCGCCAGCAGCCCGGGGACAGCGGCCAATTCACCCCTCCACTTT.

CDR3 protein: CSALGRDSYEQYF. DNA for the CDR3: TGCAGTGCCTTAGGACGGGACTCCTACGAGCAGTACTTC. The rearrangement joins TRBV20-1 to TRBJ2-7, with TRBD2 as a possible D gene (5 bases). The length of the CDR3 is 13 residues. Germline V gene data show CDR1 as DFQATT and CDR2 as SNEGSKA (reference sequence). V shed 6 bases and J shed 0 bases, with 12 bases lying between them.

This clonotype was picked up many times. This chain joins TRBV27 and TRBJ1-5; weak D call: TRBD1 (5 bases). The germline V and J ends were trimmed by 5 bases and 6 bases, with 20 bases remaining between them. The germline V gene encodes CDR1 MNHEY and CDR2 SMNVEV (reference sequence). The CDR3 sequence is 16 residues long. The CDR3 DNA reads TGTGCCAGCAGTCCCGGCGCGGGGGAGACCGTTCAGCCCCAGCATTTT. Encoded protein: CASSPGAGETVQPQHF.

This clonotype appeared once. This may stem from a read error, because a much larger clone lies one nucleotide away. The CDR3 here is CASSTEYYSSQPQHF. In DNA, the CDR3 is TGTGCCAGCAGCACAGAATATTATAGCAGTCAGCCCCAGCATTTT. The chain is built from TRBV12-3 or TRBV12-4 and TRBJ1-5; no reliable D call. This CDR3 comprises 15 residues.

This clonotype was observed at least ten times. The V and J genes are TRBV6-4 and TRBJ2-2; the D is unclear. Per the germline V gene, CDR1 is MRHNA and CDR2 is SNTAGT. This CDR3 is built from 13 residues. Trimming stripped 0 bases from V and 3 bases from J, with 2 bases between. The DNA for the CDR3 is TGTGCCAGCAGTGACTCGGACACCGGGGAGCTGTTTTTT. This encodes CASSDSDTGELFF.

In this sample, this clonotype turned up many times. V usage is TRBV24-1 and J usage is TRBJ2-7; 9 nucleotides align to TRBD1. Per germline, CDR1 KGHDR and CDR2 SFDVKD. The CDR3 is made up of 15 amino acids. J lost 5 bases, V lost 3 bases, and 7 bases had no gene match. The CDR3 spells CATSDPGTGSHEQYF. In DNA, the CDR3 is TGTGCCACCAGTGATCCCGGGACAGGGTCCCACGAGCAGTACTTC.

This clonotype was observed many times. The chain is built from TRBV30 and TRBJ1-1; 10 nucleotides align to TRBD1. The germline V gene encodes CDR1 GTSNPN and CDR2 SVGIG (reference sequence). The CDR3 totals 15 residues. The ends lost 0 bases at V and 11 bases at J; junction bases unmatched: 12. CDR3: CAWSVPLDRGLRAFF. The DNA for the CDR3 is TGTGCCTGGAGTGTCCCCCTAGACAGGGGGCTTCGTGCTTTCTTT.